The source of this T cell receptor (beta chain) is a study of shared clonotypes between healthy human individuals. V shed 0 bases and J shed 5 bases, with 17 bases lying between them. The CDR3 runs 16 residues. From germline, CDR1 is ENHRY and CDR2 SYGVKD. TCRdb's copy holds only in-frame clones and misses some; the assay was immunoSEQ multiplex PCR. The sample includes approximately 2.5 million clones, around 94% of them seen just once. The source is a man aged 18 to 30 in good health. The specimen was naive CD4+ T cells sorted from blood. Noted subset: CD45RA+ positively selected. The chain has TRBV10-3 and TRBJ2-7; D is possibly TRBD2 (6 bases). The CDR3: CAISESSSDPPHEQYF. The DNA for the CDR3 is TGTGCCATCAGTGAGTCCTCTAGCGACCCCCCCCACGAGCAGTACTTC.